This entry concerns a single T cell receptor (beta chain). What it binds is unknown. The study ran its PCR with 60 Vbeta and 13 Jbeta primers. Using immunoSEQ multiplex PCR, the repertoire was profiled, and TCRdb retains in-frame clones only, with some absent. Among approximately 150,000 clones listed, approximately 80% were seen once. This CDR3 comprises 14 residues. Germline lookup yields CDR1 KGHSH and CDR2 LQKENI. Between the trimmed V and J ends, which lost 8 bases and 7 bases, there was a span of 18 bases. The data are from a study of cytomegalovirus exposure and HLA in healthy donors. The study's findings and limits: Analyses of presence/absence relied on an assumption of roughly uniform sequencing depth across donors. Looking again later, the authors saw that most CMV-associated TCR beta chains seemed HLA-restricted.

Sample: PBMCs. The chain links TRBV18 to TRBJ2-1; D possibly corresponds to TRBD2 (6 bases). The sequence came from a middle-aged woman in good health and CMV-seropositive. CDR3 nucleotide sequence: TGTGCCAGCCAACCGACGCGGGGAGGTAATGAGCAGTTCTTC. It specifies CASQPTRGGNEQFF. The variable domain in full, completed from reference TRBV18 and TRBJ2-1, reads NAGVMQNPRHLVRRRGQEARLRCSPMKGHSHVYWYRQLPEEGLKFMVYLQKENIIDESGMPKERFSAEFPKEGPSILRIQQVVRGDSAAYFCASQPTRGGNEQFFGPGTRLTVL.